These T cell receptor beta chains were read from a single sample in a study of tumor-infiltrating lymphocytes in primary liver carcinoma. TCRdb processed the multiplex PCR reads anew with MiXCR; each CDR3 protein has one entry. The sample consists of around 330,000 distinct CDR3 sequences, roughly three fifths of them appearing once. Sequenced material: peripheral blood. These receptors were collected from a woman aged 25 to 39 with primary liver carcinoma and hepatitis B virus infection. Both conserved end residues are part of each CDR3. D genes are given only for firm matches. Clone size is not always given. Where it is, it says once, few, many or a class for expanded clones.

V gene	clone size	D gene	J gene	CDR3 DNA	CDR3 protein
TRBV5-8	-	TRBD2	TRBJ2-1	TGTGCCAGCAGCTTGGTATCGTCTAGCGGGAGGCCGCTGTCCTTC	CASSLVSSSGRPLSF
TRBV11-2	-	-	TRBJ2-1	TGTGCCTGCAACTCCCCCCGGGGGGAGCAGTTCTTC	CACNSPRGEQFF
TRBV11-2	-	TRBD2	TRBJ2-3	TGTGCCAGCTGTCGGGGAGCGGGGCCTAGCACAGATACACAGTATTTT	CASCRGAGPSTDTQYF
TRBV7-8	-	-	TRBJ2-1	TGTGCCAGCAGCGGGGGGTCTATCTACAATGAGCAGTTCTTC	CASSGGSIYNEQFF
TRBV14	-	-	TRBJ2-1	TGTGCCAGCAGCCCCTGGGGGCCGAACAATGAGCAGTTCTTC	CASSPWGPNNEQFF
TRBV29-1	-	-	TRBJ1-3	TGCAGCGTCGGATATACCTCTGGAAACACCATATATTTT	CSVGYTSGNTIYF
TRBV6-5	many	-	TRBJ1-3	TGTGCCAGCAGTTACTCGACGGGGGACACCATATATTTT	CASSYSTGDTIYF
TRBV30	-	-	TRBJ2-7	TGTGCCTGGAGTGTACTCGGGAACCCCTACGAGCAGTACTTC	CAWSVLGNPYEQYF
TRBV11-2	many	-	TRBJ2-3	TGTGCCAGCAGCTTAGGGGGCCGCGCGACAGATACGCAGTATTTT	CASSLGGRATDTQYF
TRBV6-1	few	TRBD1	TRBJ1-6	TGTGCCAGCAGTGAAGGACAGGGGTCGATGTATAATTCACCCCTCCACTTT	CASSEGQGSMYNSPLHF
TRBV11-2	many	-	TRBJ2-1	TGTGCCAGCAGCGGGCGGGACTTACCCATTGAGCAGTTCTTC	CASSGRDLPIEQFF
TRBV7-2	-	TRBD2	TRBJ2-1	TGTGCCAGCAGCTTTCTTCCCGGGACTAGCGGACTCAATGAGCAGTTCTTC	CASSFLPGTSGLNEQFF
TRBV11-2	many	-	TRBJ2-6	TGTGCCAGCAGCCCCTCCCGAGCTGGGGCCAACGTCCTGACTTTC	CASSPSRAGANVLTF
TRBV5-1	few	TRBD1	TRBJ2-1	TGCGCCAGCAGCTTGGTCTTGAGAGGGACAGACTACAATGAGCAGTTCTTC	CASSLVLRGTDYNEQFF
TRBV6-2/TRBV6-3	many	-	TRBJ2-1	TGTGCCAGCACCAATTACGGGCGGGCCTCCTACAATGAGCAGTTCTTC	CASTNYGRASYNEQFF
TRBV5-6	-	-	TRBJ1-2	TGTGCCAGCAGCTTGGCCTCCCTAACAGGGAATGGCTACACCTTC	CASSLASLTGNGYTF
TRBV29-1	-	TRBD1	TRBJ2-2	TGCGGCGTAGAGACAGGGGAAATGATCGGGGAGCTGTTTTTT	CGVETGEMIGELFF
TRBV10-3	-	-	TRBJ2-5	TGTGCCATCAGTGAGCTTAGCCGGGAGTCCCAGTACTTC	CAISELSRESQYF
TRBV4-3	-	-	TRBJ2-2	TGTGTCAGCAGCCTTAGCGTGAGTCGTACCGGGGAGCTGTTTTTT	CVSSLSVSRTGELFF
TRBV5-1	-	-	TRBJ2-5	TGCGCCAGCAACCTCCGACAGGTTCGGGAGACCCAGTACTTC	CASNLRQVRETQYF
TRBV11-2	-	-	TRBJ2-1	TGTGCCAGCAGCTTAGGGGGGAGTGGTTACGATGAGCAGTTCTTC	CASSLGGSGYDEQFF
TRBV11-2	-	-	TRBJ1-1	TGTGTCAACAGCTCGTTCCTGGGTGGGACTGAAGCTTTCTTT	CVNSSFLGGTEAFF
TRBV11-2	many	-	TRBJ1-1	TGTGCCAGCAGCGATCCTCGAAGGGGCGGTGACACTGAAGCTTTCTTT	CASSDPRRGGDTEAFF
TRBV4-2	-	-	TRBJ1-1	TGTACCAGCAACCGTTACAGGGCCGACACAATCTACAATGAAGCTTTCTTT	CTSNRYRADTIYNEAFF
TRBV4-3	many	TRBD2	TRBJ2-3	TGCGCCAGCAGCCAAGAGTGGCTCGGACTAGCGGGGCTCCGCACAGATACGCAGTATTTT	CASSQEWLGLAGLRTDTQYF
TRBV6-2/TRBV6-3	many	-	TRBJ1-1	TGTGCCAGCAGGGGGACAGAAGCTTTCTTT	CASRGTEAFF
TRBV4-3	-	-	TRBJ1-4	TGCGCCAGCAGCCAAGGAGGCCGGGGCGACACCCCTGAAAAACTGTTTTTT	CASSQGGRGDTPEKLFF
TRBV5-6	-	-	TRBJ2-3	TGTGCCAGCAACCCCCTCGGGGAGGGCACAGATACGCAGTATTTT	CASNPLGEGTDTQYF
TRBV29-1	many	-	TRBJ2-7	TGCAGCGGGAGTACTACCTACGAGCAGTACTTC	CSGSTTYEQYF
TRBV12-3/TRBV12-4	few	TRBD1	TRBJ1-5	TGTACCAGCAGGACAGGTAATCAGCCCCAGCATTTT	CTSRTGNQPQHF
TRBV7-9	-	-	TRBJ2-1	TGTGCCAGCACACTACTCGGCGGGAAAACCCACAATGAGCAGTTCTTC	CASTLLGGKTHNEQFF
TRBV9	-	-	TRBJ2-1	TGTGCCACGCAGCCGGACTCCACCTACAATGAGCAGTTCTTC	CATQPDSTYNEQFF
TRBV5-4	-	-	TRBJ1-4	TGTGCCAGCAGCTTGGGGGGGCAAGGGGATGAAAAACTGTTTTTT	CASSLGGQGDEKLFF
TRBV2	-	-	TRBJ2-7	TGTGCCAGCAGTGCGCGGGCCGAGCAGTACTTC	CASSARAEQYF
TRBV4-1	-	-	TRBJ1-5	TGCGCCAGCAGGCAAGGGGCAACACAGCCCCAGCATTTT	CASRQGATQPQHF
TRBV6-1	-	-	TRBJ1-2	TGTGTCAGCAGTATAGGCGAGGTGGATGGCTACACCTTC	CVSSIGEVDGYTF
TRBV6-2/TRBV6-3	-	TRBD1	TRBJ1-5	TGTGCCAGCAGGACACCGGGACAGCCCAATCAGCCCCAGCATTTT	CASRTPGQPNQPQHF
TRBV7-8	-	-	TRBJ1-3	TGTGCCACCAGCTTGAGGTTGACCAGCTCTGGAAACACCATATATTTT	CATSLRLTSSGNTIYF
TRBV6-5	-	-	TRBJ2-3	TGTGCCAGCAGTTACTCGGAAACAGAAAGCACAGATAAGCAGTATTTT	CASSYSETESTDKQYF
TRBV29-1	-	-	TRBJ1-2	TGCAGCATCCAACCCGGCCGCCATGGCTACACCTTC	CSIQPGRHGYTF
TRBV12-3/TRBV12-4	-	-	TRBJ1-2	TGTGCCAGCAGTTTAGCACTGTCTTACTATGGCTACACCTTC	CASSLALSYYGYTF
TRBV4-2	-	-	TRBJ2-7	TGTGTCAGCAGCCGCGGGGAATACGAGCAGTACTTC	CVSSRGEYEQYF
TRBV29-1	-	TRBD1	TRBJ1-5	TGCAGCGTTTCGGACAGGGGGAATCATTCCCAGCACTTT	CSVSDRGNHSQHF
TRBV6-6	few	-	TRBJ2-1	TGTGCCAGCAGTTACTCGACCTCGAATGAGCAGTTCTTC	CASSYSTSNEQFF
TRBV6-5	-	TRBD2	TRBJ2-3	TGTGCCAGCAGTCAAAGAGCGGGAGGGAGCACAGATACGCAGTATTTT	CASSQRAGGSTDTQYF
TRBV6-6	-	-	TRBJ2-7	TGTGCCTGCAGTTACTCGAGTGGGGGGGCACCCTACGAGCAGTACTTC	CACSYSSGGAPYEQYF
TRBV10-3	-	-	TRBJ2-3	TGTGCCATCAGTGAGTCCGTATGGGCAGGGGTCGCGGAACAGCCTAGCACAGATATGCAGTATTTT	CAISESVWAGVAEQPSTDMQYF
TRBV10-3	-	TRBD1	TRBJ1-4	TGTGTCATCAGGGGACAGCAAAATGAAAAACTGTTTTTT	CVIRGQQNEKLFF
TRBV5-5	-	TRBD1	TRBJ2-3	TGTACCAGCAGTTTGGACAGGGACACAGATACGCAGTATTTT	CTSSLDRDTDTQYF
TRBV12-3/TRBV12-4	many	TRBD2	TRBJ2-3	TGTGCCAGCAGTCTAACTAGCGGCACCTCAGATACGCAGTATTTT	CASSLTSGTSDTQYF
TRBV6-5	-	-	TRBJ2-3	TGTGCCAGCAGTTATCTGGGGACGACAGATACGCAGTATTTT	CASSYLGTTDTQYF